Listed here is a single T cell receptor beta chain. Each patient relapsed following autologous stem cell transplantation, and prior brentuximab vedotin exposure differed. The patients, who had relapsed/refractory classical Hodgkin lymphoma, achieved best responses of complete response, partial response or progressive disease. The record originates from a study of PD-1 blockade in classical Hodgkin lymphoma. Across the study: The patients were dosed with nivolumab 3 mg/kg, infused intravenously every 2 weeks.

Here immunoSEQ multiplex PCR was the method, and the copy in TCRdb shows in-frame clones only, minus some. The data show just under 100,000 clones, with roughly 88% seen just once and more than 10% held by the top ten. This CDR3 region has 13 residues. The V end was cut by 0 bases, the J end by 4 bases, with 4 bases between. Germline lookup yields CDR1 SGHRS and CDR2 YFSETQ. The sequence came from a human donor with classical Hodgkin lymphoma. Sequencing was performed on peripheral blood mononuclear cells (PBMCs), taken at baseline. This chain connects TRBV5-1 to TRBJ2-2; D gene unclear. The CDR3 protein is CASSLVSTGELFF. The CDR3 bases are TGCGCCAGCAGCTTGGTGTCCACCGGGGAGCTGTTTTTT. The full variable domain, in which reference TRBV5-1 and TRBJ2-2 provide the parts outside the CDR3, is KAGVTQTPRYLIKTRGQQVTLSCSPISGHRSVSWYQQTPGQGLQFLFEYFSETQRNKGNFPGRFSGRQFSNSRSEMNVSTLELGDSALYLCASSLVSTGELFFGEGSRLTVL.